These T cell receptor beta chains were read from a single sample in a study of T cell changes during pregnancy in multiple sclerosis. Method: immunoSEQ multiplex PCR; TCRdb's copy keeps in-frame clones and lacks some. The sample lists about 42,000 clones, about 89% occurring once. This sample comprised CD4+ T cells from peripheral blood mononuclear cells, obtained before pregnancy. These receptors were collected from a female donor with multiple sclerosis, enrolled in a pregnancy study. The CDR3 runs from the conserved cysteine through the conserved F or W.

>TRBV5-4
CASSLDVAQGNDGYTF
>TRBV20-1
CSAPQDSGYTF
>TRBV6-5
CASSYSIGENNYGYTF
>TRBV7-9
CASSSGTGVTDTQYF
>TRBV11-3
CASSLDGDSTDTQYF
>TRBV14
CASNKGAPGEAFF
>TRBV19
CASSIGAGGRDTQYF
>TRBV30
CALLKGQGMITGELFF
>TRBV6-6
CASSYSTGPSTDTQYF
>TRBV12-5
CASGPRGQETQYF
>TRBV6-5
CASTPGGAGYEQYF
>TRBV6-5
CASSTYQGSNSPLHF
>TRBV7-2
CASSLVQRTGRRKQYF
>TRBV9
CASSQGQISNQPQHF
>TRBV27
CASSLLAGGVNEQYF
>TRBV4-3
CASSPRGTGHTGELFF
>TRBV6-5
CASSSPGQGSNEQFF
>TRBV6-1
CASRTGGGYGYTF
>TRBV7-9
CASSLDGGTEAFF
>TRBV6-5
CASRLRDRFNSEAFF
>TRBV27
CASSFTGITGELFF
>TRBV18
CASSPQGMNTEAFF
>TRBV20-1
CSARLGEQYF
>TRBV5-6
CASRTTGGTEAFF
>TRBV6-4
CASSDDFPDEKLFF
>TRBV30
CAWSVAGVPNYGYTF
>TRBV27
CATSSAGRYEQYF
>TRBV9
CASSVAYSTDTQYF
>TRBV30
CAWSVGEGGITEAFF
>TRBV6-1
CASSLGQANTEAFF
>TRBV30
CAWRLGGVRGRETQYF
>TRBV5-1
CASSLAGQGNTIYF
>TRBV7-3
CASSSPADF
>TRBV6-5
CASSYLQLTEAFF
>TRBV25-1
CASRPQGAQGSPLHF
>TRBV12-5
CASGLTSGSGSGEQFF
>TRBV5-4
CASSQGASNNEQYF